The 10 T cell receptor beta chains below were found in one sample sequenced in a study of blood T cell repertoires in COVID-19. Clones were read by immunoSEQ multiplex PCR, and TCRdb kept only the in-frame ones, dropping some. The sample consists of approximately 490,000 clones, roughly nine tenths of them appearing once. Specimen: PBMCs or T cells enriched from blood (not recorded which). The receptors shown here come from a woman in her sixties or seventies who had recovered from COVID-19.

The table lists this clone with a count of one. The chain couples TRBV5-1 to TRBJ2-7; 12 bases agree with TRBD2. V shed 5 bases, J shed 3 bases, and the junction held 6 bases outside the gene matches. This CDR3 is built from 15 residues. Germline values: CDR1 SGHRS, CDR2 YFSETQ. CDR3 sequence: CASRPTSGGVYEQYF. The CDR3 DNA is TGCGCCAGCAGGCCGACTAGCGGGGGTGTCTACGAGCAGTACTTC.

The chain is built from TRBV2 and TRBJ2-1, with a possible D match to TRBD2 (5 bases). Looked up from germline, CDR1 is SNHLY and CDR2 is FYNNEI. The V and J ends lost 5 bases and 5 bases respectively, with 13 bases between them. This CDR3 contains 14 residues. As DNA, the CDR3 is TGTGCCAGCAGTTTCGTAGGACTTAACAATGAGCAGTTCTTC. It is translated as CASSFVGLNNEQFF.

V is TRBV7-2 and J is TRBJ1-2; no clear D. Germline-derived CDR1 and CDR2 are SGHTA and FQGNSA. The CDR3 contains 15 residues. The germline V and J ends were trimmed by 1 base and 2 bases, with 11 bases remaining between them. CDR3 nucleotide sequence: TGTGCCAGCAGCTTAGTTGCCGGGGTCAACTATGGCTACACCTTC. Translation: CASSLVAGVNYGYTF.

The genes are TRBV6-5 and TRBJ2-1; TRBD2 matches at 10 bases. The junction had 5 bases not matched to a gene; V was cut back by 7 bases and J by 2 bases. Germline lookup yields CDR1 MNHEY and CDR2 SVGAGI. The CDR3 length is 15 residues. The CDR3 bases are TGTGCCAGCACCAAGCGGGGGGGAACCTACAATGAGCAGTTCTTC. Its protein product is CASTKRGGTYNEQFF.

DNA for the CDR3: TGTGCCAGTAGTATAGGTGGTGGCGGGCCCTATGGCTACACCTTC. It encodes CASSIGGGGPYGYTF. The chain recombines TRBV19 with TRBJ1-2; D is ambiguous. The V end was cut by 1 base, the J end by 4 bases, with 13 bases between. The CDR3 is 15 amino acids. The germline gives CDR1 LNHDA, CDR2 SQIVND (reference sequence).

This clone is a singleton in its sample. This specimen includes other DNA sequences encoding the same CDR3. This chain uses TRBV30 with TRBJ1-3; no clear D. Germline V gene lookup returns CDR1 GTSNPN and CDR2 SVGIG (reference sequence). The CDR3 is 11 amino acids. The germline V and J ends were trimmed by 4 bases and 2 bases, with 3 bases remaining between them. The CDR3 nucleotides are TGTGCCTGGACGGCTGGAAACACCATATATTTT. This encodes CAWTAGNTIYF.

The chain recombines TRBV7-2 with TRBJ2-6, with TRBD1 identical over 10 bases. J lost 3 bases, V lost 4 bases, and 6 bases had no gene match. This CDR3 has 17 amino acids. The germline V gene encodes CDR1 SGHTA and CDR2 FQGNSA. CDR3 loop: CASSSRTGGVGANVLTF. CDR3 nucleotide sequence: TGTGCCAGCAGCTCCCGGACAGGGGGTGTTGGGGCCAACGTCCTGACTTTC.

The chain couples TRBV5-1 to TRBJ2-5; D gene ambiguous. The V end was cut by 1 base, the J end by 7 bases, with 11 bases between. The CDR3 loop spans 13 amino acids. Germline V gene sequence: CDR1 SGHRS, CDR2 YFSETQ. CDR3 DNA sequence: TGCGCCAGCAGCTTGACCGGCCCGGGGACCCAGTACTTC. Its translation: CASSLTGPGTQYF.

V usage is TRBV30 and J usage is TRBJ1-1; 9 positions match TRBD1. Germline V gene data show CDR1 as GTSNPN and CDR2 as SVGIG (reference sequence). The CDR3 contains 13 residues. The junction had 0 bases not matched to a gene; V was cut back by 3 bases and J by 1 base. Written as DNA, the CDR3 is TGTGCCTGGAGACAGGGGGCGAACACTGAAGCTTTCTTT. This encodes CAWRQGANTEAFF. Full variable domain (outside the CDR3, taken from reference TRBV30 and TRBJ1-1): SQTIHQWPATLVQPVGSPLSLECTVEGTSNPNLYWYRQAAGRGLQLLFYSVGIGQISSEVPQNLSASRPQDRQFILSSKKLLLSDSGFYLCAWRQGANTEAFFGQGTRLTVV.

The gene calls are TRBV20-1 and TRBJ2-1; D is unresolved. Germline loops: CDR1 DFQATT, CDR2 SNEGSKA (reference sequence). The V and J ends lost 3 bases and 6 bases respectively, with 6 bases between them. The CDR3 consists of 11 residues. The CDR3 protein is CSASFLNEQFF. The CDR3 DNA reads TGCAGTGCTAGTTTCCTCAATGAGCAGTTCTTC.